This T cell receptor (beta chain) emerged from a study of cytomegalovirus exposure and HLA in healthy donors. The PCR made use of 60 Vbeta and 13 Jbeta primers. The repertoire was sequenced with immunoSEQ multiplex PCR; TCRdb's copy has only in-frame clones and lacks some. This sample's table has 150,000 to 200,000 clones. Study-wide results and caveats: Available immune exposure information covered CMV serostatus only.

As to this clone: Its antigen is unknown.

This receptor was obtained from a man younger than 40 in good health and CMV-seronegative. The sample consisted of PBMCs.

CDR3 sequence: CATSRGDEQYF. As DNA, the CDR3 is TGTGCCACCAGCAGGGGAGACGAGCAGTACTTC. This chain uses TRBV15 with TRBJ2-5; D is perhaps TRBD2 (5 bases). The J call may be in error: the DNA end matches TRBJ2-7 better. Germline values: CDR1 LNHNV, CDR2 YYDKDF (reference sequence). The CDR3 is 11 amino acids.